These T cell receptor beta chains were read from a single sample in a study of post-analysis software for immune sequencing data. TCRdb reprocessed the PCR reads via MiXCR and lists one record per CDR3 protein. The profile shows hundreds of thousands of distinct CDR3 sequences, roughly 38% of them singletons. The source material was blood. Every receptor here comes from a girl aged 5-17 years with multiple sclerosis. The CDR3 runs from the conserved cysteine through the conserved F or W. A D gene is named only where the DNA matches it firmly.

>TRBV29-1|.
CSAGRQGETQYF
>TRBV13|TRBD1
CASSPVTGIEQFF
>TRBV4-3|.
CASSQGRQSSYEQYF
>TRBV6-1|TRBD2
CASREGLAGNQETQYF
>TRBV4-2|.
CASSPGRGAYGYTF
>TRBV6-2/TRBV6-3|.
CTSGQGSEQYF
>TRBV4-2|TRBD2
CASSSGTRREYF
>TRBV5-1|.
CASTGGEGLTYNEQFF
>TRBV20-1|TRBD1
CSAVGQGVAGEQYF
>TRBV6-6|.
CASSSQGGYEQYF
>TRBV7-2|.
CASSYERVSYEQYF
>TRBV5-5|.
CASSLDSSTDTQYF
>TRBV7-2|TRBD2
CASSSTSGVRFETQYF
>TRBV6-5|.
CASSYSTGQPQHF
>TRBV12-3/TRBV12-4|.
CASNTQPGLSNSPLHF
>TRBV13|.
CASSPNFRGTGFVTGANVLTF
>TRBV7-9|TRBD1
CASSFTGVGNTEAFF
>TRBV20-1|TRBD1
CSVRTGTNSPLHF
>TRBV20-1|.
CSARGGNYSGKLFF
>TRBV11-2|TRBD2
CASSFLAGGRDEQFF
>TRBV28|.
CASSLLLGGNEQFF
>TRBV12-3/TRBV12-4|.
CASRLPGGGDTGELFF
>TRBV20-1|.
CSARGSQGGNEKLFF
>TRBV3-1|.
CASSPPVGTDTQYF
>TRBV3-1|.
CASSRNGAGNEQYF
>TRBV9|.
CASSVGGANYEQFF
>TRBV20-1|TRBD1
CSARDLSQGVQQPQHF
>TRBV10-3|.
CAISAGTMNTEAFF
>TRBV20-1|TRBD2
CSARDPLAGGYEQFF
>TRBV28|TRBD1
CASLTRDRERHF
>TRBV9|TRBD2
CASSAEGGLAGGSANEQFF
>TRBV6-5|.
CASSFQGDQETQYF
>TRBV7-3|.
CASSLNSGQPQHF
>TRBV6-5|.
CASSYRFSREETQYF
>TRBV9|.
CASSVGQIMNTEAFF
>TRBV20-1|.
CSAQSVGSGRQETQYF
>TRBV5-6|.
CASSPGNYNEQFF
>TRBV6-2/TRBV6-3|TRBD1
CASRLGQGGFQPQHF
>TRBV7-9|.
CASSNTGELFF
>TRBV5-1|TRBD2
CASSLSSGAGDMQYF
>TRBV25-1|.
CASSAPSNDFEQFF
>TRBV7-3|.
CASSPGEFKNIQYF
>TRBV29-1|.
CSVEDPVTNIQYF
>TRBV12-3/TRBV12-4|TRBD2
CASSDPGGPRYNEQFF
>TRBV6-2/TRBV6-3|TRBD2
CASSQGRLAWYF
>TRBV9|TRBD1
CASSPLPHIQGALTIGGYTF
>TRBV10-3|.
CATGREGAEAFF
>TRBV6-5|.
CASSYKGFYTGELFF
>TRBV9|.
CASSVGAGTYNEQFF
>TRBV29-1|.
CSVGPTTGELFF
>TRBV29-1|TRBD2
CSVEIAGEGETQYF
>TRBV11-2|.
CASSPRGGRGTEAFF
>TRBV6-5|.
CASSKTVPPYEQYF
>TRBV6-1|TRBD2
CASSGTSGGYGSAQYF
>TRBV9|.
CASRAGRHGYTF